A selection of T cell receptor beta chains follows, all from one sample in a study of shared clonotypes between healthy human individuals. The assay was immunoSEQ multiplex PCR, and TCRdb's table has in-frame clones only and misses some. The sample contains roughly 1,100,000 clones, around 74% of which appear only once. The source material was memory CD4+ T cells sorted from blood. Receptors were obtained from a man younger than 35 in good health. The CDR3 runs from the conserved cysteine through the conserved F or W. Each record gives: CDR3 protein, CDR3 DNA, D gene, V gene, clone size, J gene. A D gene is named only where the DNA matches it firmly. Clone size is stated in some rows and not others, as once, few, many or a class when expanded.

cdr3_aa: CAISGAQAPVGEQYF
cdr3_nt: TGTGCCATCAGTGGGGCCCAGGCGCCGGTCGGCGAGCAGTACTTC
d_call: -
v_call: TRBV10-3
clone_size: -
j_call: TRBJ2-7

cdr3_aa: CASSPDGASGGGEQFF
cdr3_nt: TGTGCCAGCAGCCCCGACGGGGCGTCGGGTGGAGGTGAGCAGTTCTTC
d_call: -
v_call: TRBV7-2
clone_size: few
j_call: TRBJ2-1

cdr3_aa: CASSPRDRAQETQYF
cdr3_nt: TGCGCCAGCAGCCCCCGGGACAGGGCCCAAGAGACCCAGTACTTC
d_call: TRBD1
v_call: TRBV5-1
clone_size: -
j_call: TRBJ2-5

cdr3_aa: CASSLIETQYF
cdr3_nt: TGTGCCAGCAGCTTAATTGAGACCCAGTACTTC
d_call: -
v_call: TRBV7-2
clone_size: -
j_call: TRBJ2-5

cdr3_aa: CASSSITDTQYF
cdr3_nt: TGTGCCAGTAGTAGTATCACAGATACGCAGTATTTT
d_call: -
v_call: TRBV19
clone_size: -
j_call: TRBJ2-3

cdr3_aa: CAWNGEVGPSQYF
cdr3_nt: TGTGCCTGGAACGGTGAGGTGGGCCCGTCGCAGTATTTT
d_call: -
v_call: TRBV30
clone_size: -
j_call: TRBJ2-3

cdr3_aa: CASSQFAGPANQPQHF
cdr3_nt: TGCGCCAGCAGCCAATTCGCGGGGCCCGCAAATCAGCCCCAGCATTTT
d_call: -
v_call: TRBV4-1
clone_size: few
j_call: TRBJ1-5

cdr3_aa: CASSPKGVAGSTGELFF
cdr3_nt: TGTGCCAGCAGTCCCAAGGGGGTAGCGGGGTCCACCGGGGAGCTGTTTTTT
d_call: TRBD2
v_call: TRBV27
clone_size: -
j_call: TRBJ2-2

cdr3_aa: CASSLRDRGGDEQFF
cdr3_nt: TGCGCCAGCAGCCTACGGGACAGGGGCGGGGATGAGCAGTTCTTC
d_call: TRBD1
v_call: TRBV5-1
clone_size: -
j_call: TRBJ2-1

cdr3_aa: CAISESGGNQPQHF
cdr3_nt: TGTGCCATCAGTGAGTCGGGGGGGAATCAGCCCCAGCATTTT
d_call: -
v_call: TRBV10-3
clone_size: -
j_call: TRBJ1-5

cdr3_aa: CASSLGGDSGAFF
cdr3_nt: TGTGCCAGCAGCTTAGGAGGGGACAGTGGGGCTTTCTTT
d_call: TRBD1
v_call: TRBV7-8
clone_size: -
j_call: TRBJ1-1

cdr3_aa: CASSLHREAGDLYNSPLHF
cdr3_nt: TGTGCCAGCAGTTTACATCGGGAGGCTGGGGACTTGTATAATTCACCCCTCCACTTT
d_call: -
v_call: TRBV27
clone_size: -
j_call: TRBJ1-6

cdr3_aa: CASSERGTGRSGANVLTF
cdr3_nt: TGTGCCAGCAGCGAGAGAGGGACAGGCCGCTCTGGGGCCAACGTCCTGACTTTC
d_call: TRBD1
v_call: TRBV9
clone_size: -
j_call: TRBJ2-6

cdr3_aa: CASSLDFKGKLFF
cdr3_nt: TGTGCCAGCAGCTTGGACTTTAAGGGAAAACTGTTTTTT
d_call: -
v_call: TRBV5-4
clone_size: -
j_call: TRBJ1-4

cdr3_aa: CASSKAIYLGTSYEQYF
cdr3_nt: TGTGCCAGCAGCAAAGCGATTTATTTAGGGACTAGCTACGAGCAGTACTTC
d_call: -
v_call: TRBV21-1
clone_size: -
j_call: TRBJ2-7

cdr3_aa: CASSPLGVFQETQYF
cdr3_nt: TGTGCCAGCAGCCCCCTTGGGGTCTTTCAGGAGACCCAGTACTTC
d_call: -
v_call: TRBV7-3
clone_size: -
j_call: TRBJ2-5

cdr3_aa: CASSLIAGSTDTQYF
cdr3_nt: TGCGCCAGCAGTTTAATAGCGGGAAGCACAGATACGCAGTATTTT
d_call: TRBD2
v_call: TRBV5-1
clone_size: -
j_call: TRBJ2-3

cdr3_aa: CASSLGLSSGNTIYF
cdr3_nt: TGTGCCAGCAGCTTAGGACTGAGCTCTGGAAACACCATATATTTT
d_call: -
v_call: TRBV11-2
clone_size: few
j_call: TRBJ1-3

cdr3_aa: CASSLIAGESNEQFF
cdr3_nt: TGCGCCAGCAGCTTAATAGCGGGAGAGAGTAATGAGCAGTTCTTC
d_call: TRBD2
v_call: TRBV5-1
clone_size: -
j_call: TRBJ2-1

cdr3_aa: CATSRGGVKSYEQYF
cdr3_nt: TGTGCCACCAGCAGAGGCGGGGTGAAGTCCTACGAGCAGTACTTC
d_call: -
v_call: TRBV15
clone_size: -
j_call: TRBJ2-7

cdr3_aa: CASVSQRGEETQYF
cdr3_nt: TGTGCCAGCGTCTCCCAGCGGGGGGAAGAGACCCAGTACTTC
d_call: TRBD2
v_call: TRBV2
clone_size: -
j_call: TRBJ2-5

cdr3_aa: CASSKVTANTGELFF
cdr3_nt: TGTGCCAGCAGCAAAGTAACAGCGAACACCGGGGAGCTGTTTTTT
d_call: -
v_call: TRBV21-1
clone_size: -
j_call: TRBJ2-2

cdr3_aa: CASSSLGSDNSPLHF
cdr3_nt: TGTGCCAGCAGCTCCCTGGGGAGTGACAATTCACCCCTCCACTTT
d_call: -
v_call: TRBV7-6
clone_size: few
j_call: TRBJ1-6

cdr3_aa: CASSDLGRGTEAFF
cdr3_nt: TGTGCCAGCAGTGATTTGGGACGCGGCACTGAAGCTTTCTTT
d_call: -
v_call: TRBV2
clone_size: few
j_call: TRBJ1-1

cdr3_aa: CASSFHGQGASSNYGYTF
cdr3_nt: TGTGCCAGCAGTTTCCACGGACAGGGGGCGAGCTCCAACTATGGCTACACCTTC
d_call: TRBD1
v_call: TRBV27
clone_size: -
j_call: TRBJ1-2

cdr3_aa: CASTYGAKNIQYF
cdr3_nt: TGTGCCAGCACCTACGGGGCCAAAAACATTCAGTACTTC
d_call: -
v_call: TRBV11-3
clone_size: -
j_call: TRBJ2-4

cdr3_aa: CASSSRDSSREQFF
cdr3_nt: TGTGCCAGTAGTAGCAGGGACAGCTCCCGGGAGCAGTTCTTC
d_call: TRBD1
v_call: TRBV19
clone_size: once
j_call: TRBJ2-1

cdr3_aa: CASSIQTSNTGELFF
cdr3_nt: TGTGCCAGTAGTATACAGACTTCAAACACCGGGGAGCTGTTTTTT
d_call: -
v_call: TRBV19
clone_size: -
j_call: TRBJ2-2

cdr3_aa: CASSARSGRARETQYF
cdr3_nt: TGTGCCAGCAGTGCCCGTAGCGGGAGGGCCAGAGAGACCCAGTACTTC
d_call: TRBD2
v_call: TRBV2
clone_size: -
j_call: TRBJ2-5

cdr3_aa: CASNDAGYSNQPQHF
cdr3_nt: TGTGCCAGCAACGACGCGGGGTACAGCAATCAGCCCCAGCATTTT
d_call: -
v_call: TRBV27
clone_size: -
j_call: TRBJ1-5

cdr3_aa: CASSDSGTGVGYTF
cdr3_nt: TGTGCCAGCAGCGACTCCGGGACAGGGGTCGGCTACACCTTC
d_call: TRBD1
v_call: TRBV2
clone_size: -
j_call: TRBJ1-2

cdr3_aa: CASSEWRQGSSGANVLTF
cdr3_nt: TGTGCCAGCAGTGAATGGAGGCAGGGGAGCTCTGGGGCCAACGTCCTGACTTTC
d_call: -
v_call: TRBV25-1
clone_size: -
j_call: TRBJ2-6

cdr3_aa: CASKREGRADTQYF
cdr3_nt: TGTGCCAGTAAGCGGGAGGGCCGGGCAGATACGCAGTATTTT
d_call: TRBD2
v_call: TRBV19
clone_size: -
j_call: TRBJ2-3

cdr3_aa: CASRPPGTSAEKLFF
cdr3_nt: TGTGCCAGCAGGCCCCCCGGGACATCGGCTGAAAAACTGTTTTTT
d_call: -
v_call: TRBV28
clone_size: -
j_call: TRBJ1-4

cdr3_aa: CASSPRWGADYGYTF
cdr3_nt: TGTGCCAGCAGCCCAAGGTGGGGGGCGGACTATGGCTACACCTTC
d_call: -
v_call: TRBV7-2
clone_size: once
j_call: TRBJ1-2

cdr3_aa: CATSRDIGFTDTQYF
cdr3_nt: TGTGCCACCAGCAGAGATATTGGTTTCACAGATACGCAGTATTTT
d_call: -
v_call: TRBV15
clone_size: -
j_call: TRBJ2-3

cdr3_aa: CASSLEYRDRAQPQHF
cdr3_nt: TGTGCCAGCAGCTTAGAGTACCGGGACAGGGCCCAGCCCCAGCATTTT
d_call: TRBD1
v_call: TRBV7-8
clone_size: -
j_call: TRBJ1-5

cdr3_aa: CASSQGLPEAQYF
cdr3_nt: TGTGCCAGCTCACAGGGACTTCCGGAGGCCCAGTACTTC
d_call: -
v_call: TRBV18
clone_size: -
j_call: TRBJ2-5

cdr3_aa: CASSERDGRTLNEQFF
cdr3_nt: TGCGCCAGCAGTGAGCGGGACGGGAGGACGCTGAATGAGCAGTTCTTC
d_call: TRBD2
v_call: TRBV10-1
clone_size: -
j_call: TRBJ2-1

cdr3_aa: CASSFRGLGTNEKLFF
cdr3_nt: TGCGCCAGCAGCTTTCGGGGGTTAGGAACTAATGAAAAACTGTTTTTT
d_call: -
v_call: TRBV5-1
clone_size: -
j_call: TRBJ1-4

cdr3_aa: CASSLGLGTSGGNNEQFF
cdr3_nt: TGCGCCAGCAGCTTGGGGCTGGGGACTAGCGGGGGGAACAATGAGCAGTTCTTC
d_call: TRBD2
v_call: TRBV5-1
clone_size: -
j_call: TRBJ2-1

cdr3_aa: CASSYSQSRTYEQYF
cdr3_nt: TGTGCCAGCAGTTACTCGCAAAGCAGGACCTACGAGCAGTACTTC
d_call: -
v_call: TRBV6-5
clone_size: -
j_call: TRBJ2-7

cdr3_aa: CSAGTPKYTDTQYF
cdr3_nt: TGCAGCGCCGGGACACCCAAATACACAGATACGCAGTATTTT
d_call: -
v_call: TRBV29-1
clone_size: -
j_call: TRBJ2-3

cdr3_aa: CASSVEGAAGEQYF
cdr3_nt: TGTGCCAGCAGCGTAGAGGGGGCCGCTGGCGAGCAGTACTTC
d_call: TRBD1
v_call: TRBV9
clone_size: few
j_call: TRBJ2-7

cdr3_aa: CASSPQDRGEQYF
cdr3_nt: TGTGCCAGCAGCCCCCAAGACAGGGGGGAGCAGTACTTC
d_call: TRBD1
v_call: TRBV11-2
clone_size: -
j_call: TRBJ2-7

cdr3_aa: CASSLTEQETQYF
cdr3_nt: TGTGCCAGCAGCTTAACAGAGCAAGAGACCCAGTACTTC
d_call: -
v_call: TRBV7-2
clone_size: -
j_call: TRBJ2-5

cdr3_aa: CASSFWDGSNQPQHF
cdr3_nt: TGTGCCAGCAGCTTTTGGGACGGTAGCAATCAGCCCCAGCATTTT
d_call: -
v_call: TRBV5-8
clone_size: -
j_call: TRBJ1-5